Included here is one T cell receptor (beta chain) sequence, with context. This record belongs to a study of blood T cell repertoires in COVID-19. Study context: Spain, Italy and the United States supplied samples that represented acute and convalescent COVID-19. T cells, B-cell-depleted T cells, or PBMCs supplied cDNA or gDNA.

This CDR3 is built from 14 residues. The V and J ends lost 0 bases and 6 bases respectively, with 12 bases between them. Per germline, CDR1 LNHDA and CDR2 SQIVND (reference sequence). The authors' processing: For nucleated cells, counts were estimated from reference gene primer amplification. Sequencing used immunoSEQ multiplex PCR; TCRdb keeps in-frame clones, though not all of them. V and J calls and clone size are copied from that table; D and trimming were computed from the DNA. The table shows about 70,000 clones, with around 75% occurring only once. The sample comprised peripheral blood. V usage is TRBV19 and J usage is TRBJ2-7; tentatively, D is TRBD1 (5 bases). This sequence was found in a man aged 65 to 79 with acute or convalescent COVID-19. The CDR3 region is CASSIEAGPAEQYF. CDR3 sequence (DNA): TGTGCCAGTAGTATAGAGGCAGGGCCGGCCGAGCAGTACTTC.